The 26 T cell receptor beta chains below all came from one sample that was sequenced in a study of blood T cell repertoires in COVID-19. Assay: immunoSEQ multiplex PCR; the TCRdb copy retains only in-frame clones and omits some. The sample carries about 200,000 clones, roughly 89% recorded once. Sequencing input: peripheral blood. Receptors were obtained from a man aged 55 to 70 who had recovered from COVID-19.

This chain links TRBV28 with TRBJ1-1, with TRBD1 identical over 10 bases. The CDR3 spans 16 residues. From germline, CDR1 is MDHEN and CDR2 SYDVKM. After removal of 4 bases from V and 7 bases from J, the junction contained 12 bases not matched to a gene. CDR3: CASSSSGTGDSNEAFF. The CDR3 DNA sequence: TGTGCCAGCAGTTCCTCCGGGACAGGGGATTCGAATGAAGCTTTCTTT. Combining the CDR3 with reference TRBV28 and TRBJ1-1 gives the whole variable domain DVKVTQSSRYLVKRTGEKVFLECVQDMDHENMFWYRQDPGLGLRLIYFSYDVKMKEKGDIPEGYSVSREKKERFSLILESASTNQTSMYLCASSSSGTGDSNEAFFGQGTRLTVV.

V gene TRBV29-1 combines with J gene TRBJ2-7; a weak D match, TRBD1 (7 bases). Germline-derived CDR1 and CDR2 are SQVTM and ANQGSEA. This CDR3 has 13 residues. The CDR3 region has the DNA TGCAGTGAACCGCAGGGGGGTGCCCACGAGCAGTACTTC. It specifies CSEPQGGAHEQYF.

V gene TRBV12-3 or TRBV12-4 combines with J gene TRBJ2-1; 9 positions match TRBD2. J gave up 14 bases and V 6 bases, and 8 bases lay outside the gene matches. The CDR3 is made up of 12 amino acids. In DNA form, the CDR3 reads TGTGCCAGCAGCCTGACTAGCGGCAGGGAGTTCTTC. This translates into CASSLTSGREFF.

A few counts support this clone. The chain is built from TRBV9 and TRBJ1-6; 7 bases align to TRBD1. Germline CDR1 reads SGDLS; CDR2 reads YYNGEE. V lost 2 bases, J lost 9 bases, and 11 bases stayed unmatched. The CDR3 runs to 16 residues. The CDR3 is CASSVQGVPSASPLHF. CDR3 in DNA: TGTGCCAGCAGCGTTCAGGGGGTCCCCTCCGCTTCACCCCTCCACTTT.

This chain joins TRBV9 and TRBJ2-6, with 12 bases fitting TRBD1. V shed 3 bases and J 0 bases; nucleotides not matched to a gene: 4. Germline CDR1 and CDR2: SGDLS and YYNGEE. This CDR3 is built from 18 residues. CDR3 DNA: TGTGCCAGCAGCGCGGGACAGGGGGCTATCTCTGGGGCCAACGTCCTGACTTTC. It encodes CASSAGQGAISGANVLTF. The whole variable domain, remainder taken from reference TRBV9 and TRBJ2-6, is DSGVTQTPKHLITATGQRVTLRCSPRSGDLSVYWYQQSLDQGLQFLIQYYNGEERAKGNILERFSAQQFPDLHSELNLSSLELGDSALYFCASSAGQGAISGANVLTFGAGSRLTVL.

The chain employs TRBV6-5 and TRBJ2-7; a possible D gene is TRBD2 (6 bases). The CDR3 totals 14 residues. CDR1 MNHEY and CDR2 SVGAGI come from the germline V gene. V lost 8 bases, J lost 4 bases, and 18 bases lay in between. As DNA, the CDR3 is TGTGCCAGCGGACGCCCGGGACTCGCTTACGAGCAGTACTTC. Amino acid sequence: CASGRPGLAYEQYF.

The rearrangement joins TRBV11-3 to TRBJ2-3, with D perhaps TRBD2 (7 bases). The germline V gene has CDR1 SGHNT and CDR2 YENEEA. The CDR3 runs to 14 residues. V shed 5 bases and J shed 5 bases, with 14 bases lying between them. CDR3 sequence reads: CASSQGGERDTQYF. CDR3 nucleotides: TGTGCCAGCAGCCAAGGGGGGGAAAGAGATACGCAGTATTTT.

This chain connects TRBV6-5 to TRBJ2-5, with a weak D call TRBD2 (6 bases). Germline CDR1 is MNHEY and CDR2 is SVGAGI. There are 14 residues in the CDR3. Trimming removed 6 bases at V and 5 bases at J, with 16 bases between. CDR3 nucleotides: TGTGCCAGCAGGGGTTTGGGCGGAGGGGAGACCCAGTACTTC. Translation gives CASRGLGGGETQYF.

J is TRBJ2-1 and V is TRBV19; TRBD2 matches at 10 bases. Germline V lookup: CDR1 LNHDA, CDR2 SQIVND (reference sequence). CDR3 length: 15 amino acids. V gave up 5 bases and J gave up 4 bases; unmatched junction bases: 5. CDR3 DNA sequence: TGTGCCAGTAGTCGTCTAGCGGGAGTGTACAATGAGCAGTTCTTC. Amino acid sequence: CASSRLAGVYNEQFF.

This chain joins TRBV11-2 and TRBJ1-1; D is unclear. Between the trimmed V and J ends, which lost 1 base and 1 base, there was a span of 7 bases. This CDR3 contains 14 residues. Germline V gene lookup returns CDR1 SGHAT and CDR2 FQNNGV. Here the CDR3 reads CASSLGTGNTEAFF. CDR3 sequence (DNA): TGTGCCAGCAGCTTAGGCACGGGGAACACTGAAGCTTTCTTT.

V gene TRBV6-1 combines with J gene TRBJ1-1, with D possibly being TRBD1 (6 bases). CDR3 length: 14 amino acids. Germline V gives CDR1 MNHNS, CDR2 SASEGT. V was pared by 3 bases and J by 6 bases, with 14 bases between. The CDR3 DNA is TGTGCCAGCAGTGATGGACAGACGTGGGCTGAAGCTTTCTTT. Its protein product is CASSDGQTWAEAFF.

V and J are TRBV7-9 and TRBJ2-1; a weak D match, TRBD1 (5 bases). CDR1 SEHNR and CDR2 FQNEAQ come from the germline V gene (reference sequence). V lost 7 bases and J 6 bases, leaving 16 bases between the germline ends. The CDR3 runs 14 residues. CDR3 loop: CASKGPTKSNEQFF. In DNA form, the CDR3 reads TGTGCCAGCAAGGGGCCAACGAAAAGCAATGAGCAGTTCTTC.

The genes are TRBV20-1 and TRBJ2-7; 9 positions agree with TRBD2. Germline trimming cut 6 bases from V and 3 bases from J; bases unmatched to any gene: 3. Germline V gene lookup returns CDR1 DFQATT and CDR2 SNEGSKA (reference sequence). The CDR3 length is 12 residues. The CDR3 DNA reads as TGCAGTGCCAGTAGCGGGAGCTACGAGCAGTACTTC. This encodes CSASSGSYEQYF.

This clone was detected once. The chain links TRBV4-3 to TRBJ2-6; tentative D call: TRBD2 (5 bases). The ends were cut back, 2 bases at V and 1 base at J, with 12 bases in the middle. This CDR3 has 17 residues. Germline V gives CDR1 LGHNA, CDR2 YSLEER. The CDR3 here is CASSQSSRVSGANVLTF. The CDR3 DNA reads TGCGCCAGCAGCCAAAGTTCGCGGGTTTCTGGGGCCAACGTCCTGACTTTC.

J is TRBJ2-1 and V is TRBV28; 8 bases fit TRBD2. The ends lost 2 bases at V and 0 bases at J; junction bases unmatched: 9. The CDR3 has 18 amino acids. CDR1 and CDR2 (germline): MDHEN, SYDVKM. CDR3 amino acids: CASSLGGGSGNSYNEQFF. As DNA, the CDR3 is TGTGCCAGCAGTTTAGGGGGCGGTAGCGGGAACTCCTACAATGAGCAGTTCTTC.

This chain connects TRBV12-5 to TRBJ2-3, with D tentatively TRBD2 (6 bases). The CDR3 consists of 16 residues. The germline V and J ends were trimmed by 3 bases and 3 bases, with 16 bases remaining between them. Germline V lookup: CDR1 LGHNT, CDR2 FRNRAP. Written as DNA, the CDR3 is TGTGCTAGTGGTTTCGAGCTAGCGTACGGAACAGATACGCAGTATTTT. Translated: CASGFELAYGTDTQYF.

This sequence joins TRBV6-1 and TRBJ1-2; D is possibly TRBD1 (6 bases). Germline V gene data show CDR1 as MNHNS and CDR2 as SASEGT. The V end lost 3 bases, the J end lost 4 bases, and 15 bases lay between the germline ends. The CDR3 covers 15 residues. The CDR3 sequence is CASSEVGTTLYGYTF. The DNA of the CDR3 is TGTGCCAGCAGTGAGGTCGGGACAACTCTCTATGGCTACACCTTC.

The V call is TRBV9, the J call TRBJ2-1, with 10 bases lining up with TRBD2. The CDR3 contains 15 residues. Germline-derived CDR1 and CDR2 are SGDLS and YYNGEE. After removal of 2 bases from V and 7 bases from J, the junction contained 6 bases not matched to a gene. The CDR3 DNA follows: TGTGCCAGCAGCGTGGGGCTAGCGGGAGATAATGAGCAGTTCTTC. This encodes CASSVGLAGDNEQFF.

V gene TRBV11-2 combines with J gene TRBJ2-2, with 11 bases identical to TRBD2. CDR1 SGHAT and CDR2 FQNNGV come from the germline V gene. V shed 5 bases, J shed 1 base, and the junction held 3 bases outside the gene matches. This CDR3 has 16 residues. The CDR3 DNA reads TGTGCCAGCAGCCGAGGACTAGCGGGGAACACCGGGGAGCTGTTTTTT. This encodes CASSRGLAGNTGELFF.

The chain combines TRBV9 with TRBJ1-5; TRBD1 is a possible D gene (5 bases). Germline values: CDR1 SGDLS, CDR2 YYNGEE. This CDR3 spans 15 amino acids. V was shortened by 4 bases and J by 0 bases, with 11 bases between the two germline ends. The CDR3: CASSPKGISNQPQHF. CDR3 sequence (DNA): TGTGCCAGCAGCCCCAAGGGGATTAGCAATCAGCCCCAGCATTTT.

The chain links TRBV12-3 or TRBV12-4 to TRBJ2-7; 7 bases agree with TRBD1. CDR3 size: 13 residues. Germline trimming cut 2 bases from V and 6 bases from J; bases unmatched to any gene: 4. CDR3: CASSLNGDSEQYF. DNA of the CDR3: TGTGCCAGCAGTTTAAACGGGGACAGCGAGCAGTACTTC.

The chain joins TRBV7-8 to TRBJ2-7, with a weak D call TRBD2 (5 bases). The CDR3 totals 15 residues. Per the germline V gene, CDR1 is SGHVS and CDR2 is FQNEAQ. Trimming shortened V by 5 bases and J by 0 bases, and 14 bases separated the two germline ends. CDR3: CASSQRELSSYEQYF. In DNA form, the CDR3 reads TGTGCCAGCAGCCAGAGGGAACTTTCCTCCTACGAGCAGTACTTC.

Of note for this clone: The identical CDR3 is also encoded by other nucleotide sequences in the sample. The J gene is TRBJ1-2, the V gene TRBV9; tentatively, D is TRBD1 (5 bases). Trimming pared 0 bases from V and 8 bases from J, leaving 14 bases between. Germline CDR1 reads SGDLS; CDR2 reads YYNGEE. This CDR3 has 14 residues. CDR3 DNA sequence: TGTGCCAGCAGCGTAGCTGGGGGGGAGAGCGGCTACACCTTC. Protein: CASSVAGGESGYTF.

This clone is termed medium-sized. V usage is TRBV4-1 and J usage is TRBJ2-1; TRBD2 aligns across 15 bases. The CDR3 runs 18 residues. Germline CDR1 reads MGHRA; CDR2 reads YSYEKL. Germline trimming cut 1 base from V and 5 bases from J; bases unmatched to any gene: 6. Here the CDR3 DNA reads TGCGCCAGCAGCCAAGTAAGGACTAGCGGGAGGGGCGACAATGAGCAGTTCTTC. As protein: CASSQVRTSGRGDNEQFF.

The chain employs TRBV6-5 and TRBJ1-5, with a weak D call TRBD1 (6 bases). Trimming left V 5 bases short and J 2 bases short, with 10 bases between. Germline V CDR1 and CDR2: MNHEY, SVGAGI. This CDR3 contains 14 residues. CDR3 region: CASSSGQRNQPQHF. CDR3 in DNA: TGTGCCAGCAGTAGCGGACAGCGCAATCAGCCCCAGCATTTT.

V gene TRBV12-3 or TRBV12-4 combines with J gene TRBJ1-2; D may be TRBD1 (5 bases). The CDR3 loop spans 13 amino acids. Trimming shortened V by 3 bases and J by 1 base, and 6 bases separated the two germline ends. The CDR3 DNA follows: TGTGCCAGCAGTTTGACAGTTAACTATGGCTACACCTTC. Protein: CASSLTVNYGYTF.